These 3 T cell receptor beta chains were sequenced from one sample in a study of blood T cell repertoires in COVID-19. Here immunoSEQ multiplex PCR was the method, and the copy in TCRdb shows in-frame clones only, minus some. Among over 200,000 clones listed, 86% were seen once. The sample taken for sequencing was peripheral blood. These receptor sequences come from a man in his thirties or forties who had recovered from COVID-19.

The rearrangement links TRBV12-5 to TRBJ2-2, with D tentatively TRBD2 (5 bases). Germline assignment: CDR1 LGHNT and CDR2 FRNRAP. The CDR3 consists of 14 residues. The V and J ends lost 6 bases and 7 bases respectively, with 15 bases between them. The CDR3 nucleotides are TGTGCTAGTGGCCGGTCCCGCGGAGGCGGGGAGCTGTTTTTT. Translation gives CASGRSRGGGELFF.

The chain has TRBV5-4 and TRBJ1-3, with D maybe TRBD1 (6 bases). The V gene's germline CDR1 is SGHNT and CDR2 YYREEE (reference sequence). The CDR3 consists of 13 residues. V gave up 7 bases and J gave up 4 bases, with 12 bases separating them. The CDR3 sequence is CASSAQGGNTIYF. In nucleotides, the CDR3 is TGTGCCAGCTCCGCCCAGGGGGGAAACACCATATATTTT.

The table lists this clone with a count of one. The chain carries TRBV7-2 and TRBJ2-5; D is possibly TRBD2 (5 bases). CDR1 is SGHTA and CDR2 is FQGNSA in the germline V gene. V was pared by 1 base and J by 6 bases, with 15 bases between. The CDR3 contains 15 residues. CDR3 DNA: TGTGCCAGCAGCTTAGGTTACTATCGGGAAAAGACCCAGTACTTC. Translated: CASSLGYYREKTQYF.